This TCR beta chain was sequenced in a study of T cell repertoires in cytomegalovirus infection. Germline assignment: CDR1 DFQATT and CDR2 SNEGSKA (reference sequence). J gave up 2 bases and V 0 bases, and 14 bases lay outside the gene matches. The CDR3 is 18 amino acids. As for this clonotype: Its antigen is as yet unknown.

Each CDR3 protein gets one entry after TCRdb re-called the reads with MiXCR. Altogether approximately 1,000,000 distinct CDR3 sequences are present, 25% to 40% being singletons, with the ten largest covering about an eighth. The chain carries TRBV20-1 and TRBJ1-2; 8 bases line up with TRBD1. This sequence originates from a human donor in good health (CMV status not recorded). Some clones in this sample may be carry-over from other donors' samples. The source material was cultured CD8+ T cells from PBMCs, sampled from culture after CMV antigen stimulation. CDR3 loop: CSARDTLRAGGKNYGYTF. The CDR3 DNA reads as TGCAGTGCTAGAGATACCCTCCGGGCAGGGGGCAAGAACTATGGCTACACCTTC.